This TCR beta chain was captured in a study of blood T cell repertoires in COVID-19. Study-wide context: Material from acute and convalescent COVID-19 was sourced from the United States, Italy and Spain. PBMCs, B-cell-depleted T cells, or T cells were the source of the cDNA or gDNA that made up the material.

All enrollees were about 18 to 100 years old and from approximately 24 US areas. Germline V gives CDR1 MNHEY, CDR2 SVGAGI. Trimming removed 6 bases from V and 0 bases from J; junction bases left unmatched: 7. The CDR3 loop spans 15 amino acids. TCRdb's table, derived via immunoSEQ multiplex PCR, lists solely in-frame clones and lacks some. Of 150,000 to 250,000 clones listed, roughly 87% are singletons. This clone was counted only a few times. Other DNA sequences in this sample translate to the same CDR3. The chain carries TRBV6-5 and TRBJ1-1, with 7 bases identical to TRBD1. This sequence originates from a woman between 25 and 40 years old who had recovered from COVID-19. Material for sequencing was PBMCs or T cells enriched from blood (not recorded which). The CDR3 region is CASRDRDRVNTEAFF. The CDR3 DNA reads TGTGCCAGCAGAGACAGGGATAGGGTGAACACTGAAGCTTTCTTT.